This T cell receptor beta chain was obtained from a study of blood T cells in healthy people across ages (dated by TCRdb to the mid-2010s). The study in broad terms: In model experiments, template switching captured about one uniquely barcoded TCR beta cDNA molecule for every two T cells. Using the same blood draw, the study looked at two additional independent replicas of 1 million unique cDNA reads for two donors, one aged 18 to 30 and the other aged 80 or older. To avoid experimental bias, donors of different ages were distributed randomly across sequencing lanes. Using deep sequencing normalized with unique cDNA molecular identifiers, the study measured how TCR beta repertoire diversity changes with age. The donors were split into four age groups: young (average approximately 16 years), middle-aged (nearly 40), aged (roughly 65) and long-lived (about 82).

The donors were roughly 38 Caucasian individuals from Russia, aged roughly 6 to 100 years, who were systemically healthy. Roughly 9 milliliters of peripheral blood were drawn from each donor into EDTA-treated Vacutainer tubes. Ficoll-Paque density-gradient centrifugation was used to isolate PBMCs, with at least 7 million obtained per sample. Trizol reagent was used to extract total RNA from PBMCs, with at least 5.5 micrograms per sample. The percentages of naive CD45RAhigh/CD27high T cells were determined by flow cytometry on a PBMC aliquot from every donor. The library relied on 5' RACE. The run used an Illumina HiSeq 2500. A second PCR of about 7 to 12 cycles was run with a J-beta primer mix and a sample-barcoded 5' primer. A unique molecular identifier was introduced onto each TCR beta cDNA molecule by a template-switch 5' adaptor carrying 12 random nucleotides. Each sample yielded at least 3 million CDR3-containing paired-end reads. First-strand cDNA synthesis was performed from all RNA using the Mint cDNA synthesis kit, with priming by a TRBC-specific oligonucleotide. Following uracil-DNA glycosylase treatment, all cDNA underwent a first 18-cycle PCR with the universal primers M1SS and BC2_uni_R. The original pipeline was this. Normalization of each sample was performed by random selection of 1 million high-quality reads, each carrying a distinct molecular identifier. Instead of being binned into consensus sequences, reads that shared molecular identifiers were thrown out. MiTCR, with a Q25 quality threshold and the strictest error-elimination algorithm, was used for CDR3 identification, clonotype clustering and error correction. A nonparametric unseen species model with Euler transformation was used to estimate lower-bound total TCR beta diversity. In TCRdb, the public reads were trimmed at Q25 with fastp and aligned with MiXCR, with productive beta chains retained. Each CDR3 protein appears once, grouped with its most common genes and DNA. TCRdb, not the original authors, processed these V and J calls. This sample is represented by 1.5 million to 2 million distinct CDR3 sequences; 40% to 55% of them were singletons. The ten most abundant clones make up approximately 2% of the sample.

Points on this clonotype: Its specific antigen is unknown. The sample holds no much larger clone one base away, and base qualities are not on file.

The CDR3 sequence holds 13 residues, the cysteine and phenylalanine included. Of the read, only the CDR3 DNA is kept; its 39 bases are in frame from base 1. The germline V gene gives CDR1 as KGHDR and CDR2 as SFDVKD. V is pared back by 6 bases and J by 4 bases, with 9 bases lying between the germline termini. Broad study findings and their caveats: Observed TCR beta diversity per million T cells fell roughly linearly with age, and a significant reduction was already apparent by age approximately 41. Observed TCR beta diversity correlated strongly with the percentage of naive T cells measured by flow cytometry. Compared with the aged group, the long-lived group had more naive CD4+ T cells, fewer expanded clones and increased TCR diversity, a pattern suggesting age selection. Bulk unsorted PBMC profiling prevented conclusive comparison of naive and antigen-experienced compartments. Because the CMV infection status of the donors was unknown, age-related changes in expanded clonotypes may potentially have been confounded. Estimates of total diversity based on one million sequenced T cells were regarded as lower bounds and as underestimates.

This clonotype was obtained from a woman between 35 and 50 years old in good health. The sequenced sample consisted of blood. The chain couples TRBV24-1 to TRBJ2-1; the D gene lacks a confident call. The base sequence is TGTGCCACCAGTCGTGATGTATACAATGAGCAGTTCTTC. Its amino acids are CATSRDVYNEQFF.